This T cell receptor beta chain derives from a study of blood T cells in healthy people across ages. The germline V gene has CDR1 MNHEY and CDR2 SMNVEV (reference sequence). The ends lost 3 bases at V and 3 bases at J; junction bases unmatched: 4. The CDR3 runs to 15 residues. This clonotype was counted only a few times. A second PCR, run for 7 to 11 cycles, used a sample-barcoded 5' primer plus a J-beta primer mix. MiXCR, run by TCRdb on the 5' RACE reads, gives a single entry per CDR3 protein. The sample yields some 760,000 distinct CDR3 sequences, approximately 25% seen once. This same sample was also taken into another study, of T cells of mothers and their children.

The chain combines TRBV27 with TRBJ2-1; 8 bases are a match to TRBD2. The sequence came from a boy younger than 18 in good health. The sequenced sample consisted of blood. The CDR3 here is CASSLERELYNEQFF. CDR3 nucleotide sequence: TGTGCCAGCAGTTTGGAGCGGGAGCTCTACAATGAGCAGTTCTTC.